This passage covers 10 T cell receptor beta chains from one sample sequenced in a study of blood T cell repertoires in COVID-19. The data were produced by immunoSEQ multiplex PCR, yet TCRdb's version contains in-frame clones alone and is incomplete. The sample lists about 360,000 clones, around nine tenths occurring once. Sequencing was carried out using peripheral blood. The receptors originated from an older woman with COVID-19, enrolled during active disease.

This chain joins TRBV10-3 and TRBJ2-3; possible D gene TRBD2, 5 bases. CDR1 ENHRY and CDR2 SYGVKD come from the germline V gene. The CDR3 has 13 residues. Trimming removed 5 bases from V and 6 bases from J, with 12 bases in between. CDR3 in amino acids: CAISSEGGDTQYF. CDR3 bases: TGTGCCATCAGTTCCGAAGGCGGGGATACGCAGTATTTT.

The V and J genes are TRBV24-1 and TRBJ2-1, with 7 bases lining up with TRBD1. CDR1 is KGHDR and CDR2 is SFDVKD in the germline V gene. The CDR3 consists of 18 residues. J lost 1 base, V lost 2 bases, and 10 bases had no gene match. The DNA of the CDR3 is TGTGCCACCAGTGATTCACACCTTAGACAGGGTTCCTACAATGAGCAGTTCTTC. It yields the protein CATSDSHLRQGSYNEQFF.

A single count supports this clone. This chain uses TRBV5-1 with TRBJ1-3; 10 positions agree with TRBD1. The V segment lost 7 bases and the J segment 2 bases; nucleotides outside the gene matches: 9. The CDR3 contains 16 residues. Germline lookup yields CDR1 SGHRS and CDR2 YFSETQ. CDR3 protein: CASRRPGQGTGNTIYF. The CDR3, as DNA: TGCGCCAGCCGACGACCGGGACAGGGGACTGGAAACACCATATATTTT. The whole variable domain, remainder taken from reference TRBV5-1 and TRBJ1-3, is KAGVTQTPRYLIKTRGQQVTLSCSPISGHRSVSWYQQTPGQGLQFLFEYFSETQRNKGNFPGRFSGRQFSNSRSEMNVSTLELGDSALYLCASRRPGQGTGNTIYFGEGSWLTVV.

The V gene is TRBV10-2, the J gene TRBJ1-5; 11 nucleotides line up with TRBD1. V shed 3 bases and J 5 bases; nucleotides not matched to a gene: 6. Germline CDR1 reads WSHSY; CDR2 reads SAAADI. CDR3 size: 16 residues. The DNA of the CDR3 is TGCGCCAGCAGTGACTCGGGGGACAGGGGGGATCAGCCCCAGCATTTT. Protein product: CASSDSGDRGDQPQHF.

The V call is TRBV6-5, the J call TRBJ1-2; the D gene is possibly TRBD1 (6 bases). The CDR3 covers 14 residues. CDR1 and CDR2 from the germline V gene are MNHEY and SVGAGI. Trimming took off 6 bases at V and 5 bases at J, with 16 bases between the two ends. For the CDR3, the DNA is TGTGCCAGCAGCGACAGGACCCCGGGATATGGCTACACCTTC. Protein product: CASSDRTPGYGYTF.

In this sample, this clone turned up once. In the same sample, other DNA sequences code for this CDR3. The V gene is TRBV7-3, the J gene TRBJ1-1; 7 bases map to TRBD1. Germline V gene lookup returns CDR1 SGHTA and CDR2 FQGTGA. There are 12 residues in the CDR3. V gave up 6 bases and J gave up 4 bases; unmatched junction bases: 2. CDR3 region: CASSSGGTEAFF. The CDR3, as DNA: TGTGCCAGCAGTTCAGGGGGCACTGAAGCTTTCTTT.

The rearrangement joins TRBV7-9 to TRBJ2-3; TRBD1 agrees at 10 bases. V was pared by 5 bases and J by 1 base, with 12 bases of the junction left unmatched. The CDR3 is 18 residues long. The V gene's germline CDR1 is SEHNR and CDR2 FQNEAQ (reference sequence). The CDR3 DNA reads as TGTGCCAGCAGCCTACGACAGGGGGCGCGGGCTGGCACAGATACGCAGTATTTT. Amino acids: CASSLRQGARAGTDTQYF.

The chain uses TRBV11-3 and TRBJ2-3, with D perhaps TRBD2 (7 bases). The CDR3 extends over 17 amino acids. CDR1 is SGHNT, CDR2 YENEEA, per germline. With 0 bases removed from V and 0 bases from J, the gap between germline ends came to 13 bases. CDR3 sequence: CASSLDPGGPSTDTQYF. The CDR3 DNA sequence: TGTGCCAGCAGCTTAGACCCCGGGGGGCCTAGCACAGATACGCAGTATTTT.

This clone was detected a few times. V usage is TRBV2 and J usage is TRBJ1-6; D is unclear. V lost 6 bases, J lost 7 bases, and 10 bases lay in between. Germline-derived CDR1 and CDR2 are SNHLY and FYNNEI. The CDR3 has 13 amino acids. CDR3 in amino acids: CASSKELNSPLHF. CDR3 nucleotides: TGTGCCAGCAGCAAGGAGTTGAATTCACCCCTCCACTTT.

This chain connects TRBV4-2 to TRBJ2-7, with 9 bases that match TRBD1. The germline V gene encodes CDR1 LGHNA and CDR2 YNFKEQ. Losses at the gene ends were 1 base for V and 6 bases for J; bases not matched to a gene: 19. This CDR3 has 19 amino acids. The CDR3 coding sequence is TGTGCCAGCAGCCAAGGATCGGGAGGACGGGACAGGGAATCCATCGAGCAGTACTTC. Its translation is CASSQGSGGRDRESIEQYF.